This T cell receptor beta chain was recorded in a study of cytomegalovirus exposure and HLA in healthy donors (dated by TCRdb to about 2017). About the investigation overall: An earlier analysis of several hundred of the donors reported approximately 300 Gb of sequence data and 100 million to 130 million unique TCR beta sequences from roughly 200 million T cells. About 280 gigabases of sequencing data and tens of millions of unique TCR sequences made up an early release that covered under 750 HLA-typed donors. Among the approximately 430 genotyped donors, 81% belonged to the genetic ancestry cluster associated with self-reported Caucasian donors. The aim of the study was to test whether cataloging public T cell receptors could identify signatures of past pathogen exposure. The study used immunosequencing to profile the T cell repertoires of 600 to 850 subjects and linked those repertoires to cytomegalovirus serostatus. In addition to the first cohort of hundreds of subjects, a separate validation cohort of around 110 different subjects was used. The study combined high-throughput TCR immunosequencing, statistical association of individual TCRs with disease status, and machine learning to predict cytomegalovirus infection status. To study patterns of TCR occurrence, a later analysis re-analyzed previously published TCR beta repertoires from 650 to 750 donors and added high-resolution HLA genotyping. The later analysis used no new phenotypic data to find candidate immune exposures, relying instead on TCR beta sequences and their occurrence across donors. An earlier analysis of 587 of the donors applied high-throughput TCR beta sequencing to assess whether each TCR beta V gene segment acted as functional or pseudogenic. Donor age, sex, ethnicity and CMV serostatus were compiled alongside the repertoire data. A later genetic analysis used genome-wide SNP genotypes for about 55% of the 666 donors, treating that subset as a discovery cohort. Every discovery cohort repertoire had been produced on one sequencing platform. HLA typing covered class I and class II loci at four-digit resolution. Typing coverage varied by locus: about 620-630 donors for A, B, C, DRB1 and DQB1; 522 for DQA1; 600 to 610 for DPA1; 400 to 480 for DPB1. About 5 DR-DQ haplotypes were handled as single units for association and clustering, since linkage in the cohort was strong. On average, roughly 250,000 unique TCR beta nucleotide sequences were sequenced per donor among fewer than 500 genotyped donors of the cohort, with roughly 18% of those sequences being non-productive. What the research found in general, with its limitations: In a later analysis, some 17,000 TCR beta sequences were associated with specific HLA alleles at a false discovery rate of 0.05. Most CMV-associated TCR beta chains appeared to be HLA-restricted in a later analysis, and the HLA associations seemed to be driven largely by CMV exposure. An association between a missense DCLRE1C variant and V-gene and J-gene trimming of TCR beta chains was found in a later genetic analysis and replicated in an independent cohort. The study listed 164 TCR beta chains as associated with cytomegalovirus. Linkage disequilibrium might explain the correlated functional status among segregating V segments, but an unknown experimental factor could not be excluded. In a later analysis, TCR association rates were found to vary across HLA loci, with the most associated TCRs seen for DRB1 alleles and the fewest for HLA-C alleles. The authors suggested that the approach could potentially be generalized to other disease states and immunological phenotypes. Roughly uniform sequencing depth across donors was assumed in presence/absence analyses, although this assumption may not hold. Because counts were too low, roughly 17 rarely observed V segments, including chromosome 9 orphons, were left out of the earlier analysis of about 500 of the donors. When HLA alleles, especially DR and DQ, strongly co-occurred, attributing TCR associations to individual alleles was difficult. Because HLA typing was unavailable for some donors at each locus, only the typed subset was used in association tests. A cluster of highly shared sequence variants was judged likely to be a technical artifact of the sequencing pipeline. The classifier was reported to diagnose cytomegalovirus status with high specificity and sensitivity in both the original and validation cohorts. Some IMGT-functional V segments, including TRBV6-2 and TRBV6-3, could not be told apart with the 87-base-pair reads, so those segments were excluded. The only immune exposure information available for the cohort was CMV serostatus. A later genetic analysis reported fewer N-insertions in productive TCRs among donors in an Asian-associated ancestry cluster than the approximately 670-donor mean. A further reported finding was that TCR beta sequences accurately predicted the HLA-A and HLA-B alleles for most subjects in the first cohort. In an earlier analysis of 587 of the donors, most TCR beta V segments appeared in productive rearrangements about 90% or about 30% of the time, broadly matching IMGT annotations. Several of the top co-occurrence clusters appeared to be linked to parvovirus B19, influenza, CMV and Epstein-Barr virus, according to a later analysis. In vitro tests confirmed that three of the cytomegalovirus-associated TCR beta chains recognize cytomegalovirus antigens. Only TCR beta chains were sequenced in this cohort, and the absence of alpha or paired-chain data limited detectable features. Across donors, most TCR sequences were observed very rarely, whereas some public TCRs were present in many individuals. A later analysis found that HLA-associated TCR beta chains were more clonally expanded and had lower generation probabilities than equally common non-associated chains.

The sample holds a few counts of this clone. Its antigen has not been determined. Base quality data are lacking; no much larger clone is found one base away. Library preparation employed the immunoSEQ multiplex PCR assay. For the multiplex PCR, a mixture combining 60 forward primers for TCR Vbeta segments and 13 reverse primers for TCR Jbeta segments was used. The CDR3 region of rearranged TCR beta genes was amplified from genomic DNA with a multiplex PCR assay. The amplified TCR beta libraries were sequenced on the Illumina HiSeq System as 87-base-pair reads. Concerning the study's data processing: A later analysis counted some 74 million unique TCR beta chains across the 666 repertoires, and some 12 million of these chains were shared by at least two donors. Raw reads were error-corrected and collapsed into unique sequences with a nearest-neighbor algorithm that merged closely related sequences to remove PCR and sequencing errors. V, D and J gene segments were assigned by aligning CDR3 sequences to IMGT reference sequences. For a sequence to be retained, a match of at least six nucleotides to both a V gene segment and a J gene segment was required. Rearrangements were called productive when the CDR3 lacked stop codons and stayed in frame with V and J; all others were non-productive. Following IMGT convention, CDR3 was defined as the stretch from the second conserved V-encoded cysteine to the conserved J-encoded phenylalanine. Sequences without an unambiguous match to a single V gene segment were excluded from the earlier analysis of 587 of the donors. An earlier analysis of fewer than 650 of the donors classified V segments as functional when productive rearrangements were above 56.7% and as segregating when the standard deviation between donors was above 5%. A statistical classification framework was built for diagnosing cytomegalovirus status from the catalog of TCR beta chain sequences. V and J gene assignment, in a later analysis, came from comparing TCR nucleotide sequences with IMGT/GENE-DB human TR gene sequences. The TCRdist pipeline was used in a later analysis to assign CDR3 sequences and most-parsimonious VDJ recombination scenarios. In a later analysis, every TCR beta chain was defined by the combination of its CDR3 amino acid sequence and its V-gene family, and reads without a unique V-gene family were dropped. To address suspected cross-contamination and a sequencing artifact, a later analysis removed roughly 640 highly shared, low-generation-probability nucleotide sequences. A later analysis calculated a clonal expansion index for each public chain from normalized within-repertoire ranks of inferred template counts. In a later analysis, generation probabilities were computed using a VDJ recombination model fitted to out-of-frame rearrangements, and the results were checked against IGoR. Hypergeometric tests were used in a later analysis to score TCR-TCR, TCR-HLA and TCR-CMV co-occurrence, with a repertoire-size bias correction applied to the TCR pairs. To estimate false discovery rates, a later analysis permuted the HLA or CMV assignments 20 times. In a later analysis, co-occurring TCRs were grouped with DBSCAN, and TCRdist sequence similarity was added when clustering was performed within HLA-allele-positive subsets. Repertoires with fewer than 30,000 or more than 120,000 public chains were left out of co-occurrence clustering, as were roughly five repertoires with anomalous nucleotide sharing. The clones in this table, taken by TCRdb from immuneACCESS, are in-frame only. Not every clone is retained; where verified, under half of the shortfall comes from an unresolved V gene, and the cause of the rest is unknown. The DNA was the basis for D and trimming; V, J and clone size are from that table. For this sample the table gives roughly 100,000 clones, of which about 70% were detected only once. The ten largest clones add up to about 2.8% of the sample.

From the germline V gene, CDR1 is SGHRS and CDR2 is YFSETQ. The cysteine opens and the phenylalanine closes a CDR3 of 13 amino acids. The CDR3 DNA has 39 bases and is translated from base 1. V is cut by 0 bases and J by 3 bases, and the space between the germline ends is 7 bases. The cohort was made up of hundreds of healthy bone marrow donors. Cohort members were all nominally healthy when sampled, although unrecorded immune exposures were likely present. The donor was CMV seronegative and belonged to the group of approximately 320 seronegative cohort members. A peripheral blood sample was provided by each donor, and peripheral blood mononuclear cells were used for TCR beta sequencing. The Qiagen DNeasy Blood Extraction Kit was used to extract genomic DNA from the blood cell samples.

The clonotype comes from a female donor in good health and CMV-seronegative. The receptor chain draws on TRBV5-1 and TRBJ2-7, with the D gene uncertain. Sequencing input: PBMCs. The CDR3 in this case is CASSLGTGYEQYF. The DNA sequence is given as TGCGCCAGCAGCTTGGGAACCGGCTACGAGCAGTACTTC.